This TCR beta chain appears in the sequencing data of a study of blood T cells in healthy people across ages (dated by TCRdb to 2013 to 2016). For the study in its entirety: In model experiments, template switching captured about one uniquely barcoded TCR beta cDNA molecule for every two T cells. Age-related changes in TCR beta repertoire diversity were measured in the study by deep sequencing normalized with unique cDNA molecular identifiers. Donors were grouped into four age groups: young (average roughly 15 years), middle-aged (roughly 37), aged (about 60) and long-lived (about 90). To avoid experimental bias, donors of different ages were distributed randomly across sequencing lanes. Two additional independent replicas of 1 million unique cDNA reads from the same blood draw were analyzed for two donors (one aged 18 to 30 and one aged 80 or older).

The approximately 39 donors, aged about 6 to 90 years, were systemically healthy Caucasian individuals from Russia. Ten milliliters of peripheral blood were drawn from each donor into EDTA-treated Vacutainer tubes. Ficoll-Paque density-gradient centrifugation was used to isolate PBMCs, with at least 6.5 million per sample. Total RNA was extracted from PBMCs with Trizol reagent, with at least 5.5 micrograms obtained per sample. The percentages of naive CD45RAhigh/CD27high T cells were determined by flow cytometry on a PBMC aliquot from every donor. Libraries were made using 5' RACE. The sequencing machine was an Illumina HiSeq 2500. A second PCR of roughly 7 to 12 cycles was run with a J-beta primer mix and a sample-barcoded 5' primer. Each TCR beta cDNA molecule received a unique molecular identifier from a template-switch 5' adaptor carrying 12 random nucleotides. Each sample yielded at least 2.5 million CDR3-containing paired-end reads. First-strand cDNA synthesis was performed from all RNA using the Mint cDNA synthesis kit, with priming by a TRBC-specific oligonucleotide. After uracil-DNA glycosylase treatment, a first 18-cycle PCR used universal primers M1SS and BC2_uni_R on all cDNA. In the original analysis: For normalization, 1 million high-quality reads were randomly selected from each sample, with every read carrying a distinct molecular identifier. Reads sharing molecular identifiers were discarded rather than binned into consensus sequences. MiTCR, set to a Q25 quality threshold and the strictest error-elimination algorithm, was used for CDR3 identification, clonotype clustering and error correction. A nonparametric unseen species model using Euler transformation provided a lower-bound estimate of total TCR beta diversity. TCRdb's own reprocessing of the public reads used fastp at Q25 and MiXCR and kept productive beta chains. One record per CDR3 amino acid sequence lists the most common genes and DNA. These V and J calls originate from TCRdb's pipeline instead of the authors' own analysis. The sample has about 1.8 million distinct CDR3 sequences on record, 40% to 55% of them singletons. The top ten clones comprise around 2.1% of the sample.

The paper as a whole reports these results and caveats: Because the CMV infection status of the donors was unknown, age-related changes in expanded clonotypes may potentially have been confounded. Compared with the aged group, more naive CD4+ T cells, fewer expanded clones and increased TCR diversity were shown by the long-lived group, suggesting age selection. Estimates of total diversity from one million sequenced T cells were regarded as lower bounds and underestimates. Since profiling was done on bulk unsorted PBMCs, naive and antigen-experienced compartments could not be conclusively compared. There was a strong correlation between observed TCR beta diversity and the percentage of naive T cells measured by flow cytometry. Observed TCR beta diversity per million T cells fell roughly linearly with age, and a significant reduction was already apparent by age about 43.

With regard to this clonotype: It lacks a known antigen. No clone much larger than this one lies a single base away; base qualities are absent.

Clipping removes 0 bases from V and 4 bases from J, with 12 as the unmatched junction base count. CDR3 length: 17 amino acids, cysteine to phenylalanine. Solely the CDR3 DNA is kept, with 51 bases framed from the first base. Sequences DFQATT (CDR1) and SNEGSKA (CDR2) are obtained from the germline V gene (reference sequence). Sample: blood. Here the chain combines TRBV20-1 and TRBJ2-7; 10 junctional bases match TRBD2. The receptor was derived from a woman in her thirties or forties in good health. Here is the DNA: TGCAGTGCTAGAGATCCTAGCGGGGGCGCGTTCGCTTACGAGCAGTACTTC. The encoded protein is CSARDPSGGAFAYEQYF.